This T cell receptor beta chain was recorded in a study of T cells in localized non-small cell lung cancer. Study-wide results and limits: Heterogeneity remains possible because sequencing was limited to only one tumor region.

Here immunoSEQ multiplex PCR was the method, and the copy in TCRdb shows in-frame clones only, minus some. The profile shows approximately 3,000 clones, about 29% of them singletons. CDR1 LNHNV and CDR2 YYDKDF come from the germline V gene (reference sequence). Deletions cut 0 bases from V and 7 bases from J, with 10 bases between. This CDR3 region has 14 residues. Judged by abundance, this clone is medium-sized. Its target is unknown. This chain uses TRBV15 with TRBJ2-1; no clear D. The receptor was isolated from a woman aged 40 to 75 with stage I lung adenocarcinoma. Source: normal lung tissue next to the tumor, taken before any cancer treatment. The CDR3 loop is CATSRDLRANEQFF. CDR3 coding DNA: TGTGCCACCAGCAGAGATTTGAGAGCGAATGAGCAGTTCTTC.